The 29 T cell receptor beta chains given below trace back to one sample, sequenced in a study of OX40 agonist ivuxolimab in advanced cancers. Data came from immunoSEQ multiplex PCR; TCRdb stores just in-frame clones and leaves some out. The data show 50,000 or so clones, approximately 86% seen once. The sequences come from CD4+ or CD8+ T cells sorted from blood, collected in a trial of the OX40 agonist ivuxolimab. These receptor sequences come from an adult with an advanced solid tumor such as melanoma, head and neck, liver or kidney cancer.

The chain has TRBV19 and TRBJ2-6; unclear D gene. The CDR3 covers 11 residues. V lost 10 bases, J lost 4 bases, and 5 bases lay in between. Germline-derived CDR1 and CDR2 are LNHDA and SQIVND (reference sequence). The CDR3 DNA reads as TGTGCCACCCGGGGGGCCAACGTCCTGACTTTC. Protein sequence: CATRGANVLTF.

As regards this clone: One end of the junction varies from germline; a read error may be responsible. The rearrangement uses TRBV15 and TRBJ1-3, with D unresolved. In germline, CDR1 is LNHNV, CDR2 YYDKDF (reference sequence). The CDR3 sequence is 17 residues long. The DNA of the CDR3 is TGTGCCACCAGCAGAGATCGGATGGGTGGATCTGGGAACACCATATATTTT. Translating gives CATSRDRMGGSGNTIYF.

The chain combines TRBV5-1 with TRBJ1-6, with D uncertain. This CDR3 is 13 amino acids long. CDR1 and CDR2 (germline): SGHRS, YFSETQ. Deletions cut 4 bases from V and 8 bases from J, with 10 bases between. In DNA form, the CDR3 reads TGCGCCAGCAGCCTCACAGAGGATTCACCCCTCCACTTT. This codes for CASSLTEDSPLHF.

This chain joins TRBV5-1 and TRBJ2-2; 9 bases fit TRBD2. The CDR3 has 15 amino acids. Germline values: CDR1 SGHRS, CDR2 YFSETQ. Trimming cost V 0 bases and J 5 bases; bases outside gene matches: 2. The DNA for the CDR3 is TGCGCCAGCAGCTTGGGACTAGCGGATACCGGGGAGCTGTTTTTT. The encoded protein is CASSLGLADTGELFF.

This chain uses TRBV28 with TRBJ1-2; D ambiguous. Between the trimmed V and J ends, which lost 8 bases and 2 bases, there was a span of 6 bases. Per germline, CDR1 MDHEN and CDR2 SYDVKM. The CDR3 spans 11 residues. For the CDR3, the DNA is TGTGCCAGCGAAGAAAACTATGGCTACACCTTC. It yields the protein CASEENYGYTF.

This chain links TRBV5-4 with TRBJ2-1; D possibly corresponds to TRBD2 (7 bases). Between the trimmed V and J ends, which lost 0 bases and 4 bases, there was a span of 11 bases. The CDR3 has 15 residues. Germline V lookup: CDR1 SGHNT, CDR2 YYREEE (reference sequence). The CDR3 bases are TGTGCCAGCAGCTTGGGAGGGGGGGAGTACAATGAGCAGTTCTTC. It specifies CASSLGGGEYNEQFF.

The chain is built from TRBV9 and TRBJ2-1; 13 positions agree with TRBD2. Trimming cost V 3 bases and J 12 bases; bases outside gene matches: 3. Germline values: CDR1 SGDLS, CDR2 YYNGEE. There are 13 residues in the CDR3. Written as DNA, the CDR3 is TGTGCCAGCAGCGCAGGACTAGCGGGAGCGCAGTTCTTC. It codes for CASSAGLAGAQFF.

V usage is TRBV2 and J usage is TRBJ1-1; no clear D. This CDR3 comprises 11 residues. V lost 7 bases and J 1 base, leaving 4 bases between the germline ends. The germline CDR1 and CDR2 sequences are SNHLY and FYNNEI. The CDR3 loop is CASTPNTEAFF. As DNA, the CDR3 is TGTGCCAGCACACCGAACACTGAAGCTTTCTTT.

V is TRBV10-3 and J is TRBJ1-1, with 10 bases matching TRBD1. The V and J ends lost 6 bases and 11 bases, in that order; junction bases with no gene match: 6. The germline CDR1 and CDR2 sequences are ENHRY and SYGVKD. The CDR3 runs 12 residues. The CDR3 DNA is TGTGCCATCAGCGTCCCGGGACAGGGGGCTTTCTTT. Its translation: CAISVPGQGAFF.

The chain has TRBV28 and TRBJ1-2; TRBD1 agrees at 7 bases. J gave up 8 bases and V 5 bases, and 11 bases lay outside the gene matches. The CDR3 spans 14 residues. Germline V lookup: CDR1 MDHEN, CDR2 SYDVKM. DNA of the CDR3: TGTGCCAGCAGTCCCGCAGACAGGGTTGGAGGCTACACCTTC. The encoded protein is CASSPADRVGGYTF.

The rearrangement links TRBV29-1 to TRBJ2-1; 8 bases match TRBD2. Trimming cost V 4 bases and J 3 bases; bases outside gene matches: 2. The CDR3 is made up of 13 amino acids. The germline CDR1 and CDR2 sequences are SQVTM and ANQGSEA. CDR3 residues: CSVAGRGYNEQFF. The CDR3, as DNA: TGCAGCGTTGCCGGGAGGGGCTACAATGAGCAGTTCTTC.

In its sample, this clone was seen a few times. V usage is TRBV19 and J usage is TRBJ2-1, with a tentative D call TRBD2 (7 bases). The CDR3 totals 14 residues. The germline gives CDR1 LNHDA, CDR2 SQIVND (reference sequence). V shed 10 bases and J shed 9 bases, with 22 bases lying between them. Written as DNA, the CDR3 is TGTGCCACCCAACGGCGGGGGCCGTCGGGTGAGCAGTTCTTC. This encodes CATQRRGPSGEQFF.

V and J are TRBV20-1 and TRBJ2-5, with a tentative D call TRBD1 (6 bases). Germline loops: CDR1 DFQATT, CDR2 SNEGSKA (reference sequence). The CDR3 is 11 amino acids. CDR3 nucleotide sequence: TGCGGGGGCCGGGGTGGAGAGACCCAGTACTTC. Its protein is CGGRGGETQYF.

This clone was recorded only once. The V and J genes are TRBV19 and TRBJ2-4, with D possibly matching TRBD1 (6 bases). Looked up from germline, CDR1 is LNHDA and CDR2 is SQIVND (reference sequence). V dropped 6 bases and J dropped 0 bases, with 12 bases sitting between them. This CDR3 spans 15 amino acids. CDR3 coding DNA: TGTGCCAGTAGCCGACAGGATCTAGCCAAAAACATTCAGTACTTC. It specifies CASSRQDLAKNIQYF.

This chain connects TRBV19 to TRBJ2-3; D ambiguous. The CDR3 runs 14 residues. Trimming left V 6 bases short and J 0 bases short, with 10 bases between. Germline V gene lookup returns CDR1 LNHDA and CDR2 SQIVND (reference sequence). CDR3 sequence reads: CASRHASSTDTQYF. DNA for the CDR3: TGTGCCAGTAGGCATGCTTCCAGCACAGATACGCAGTATTTT.

The V gene is TRBV20-1, the J gene TRBJ2-5; no clear D. CDR3 length: 10 amino acids. Germline V gene sequence: CDR1 DFQATT, CDR2 SNEGSKA (reference sequence). Deletions cut 8 bases from V and 0 bases from J, with 4 bases between. The DNA of the CDR3 is TGCAGTCCGTACCAAGAGACCCAGTACTTC. Protein: CSPYQETQYF.

The gene calls are TRBV6-1 and TRBJ1-1; D is uncertain. The CDR3 has 12 amino acids. CDR1 and CDR2 from the germline V gene are MNHNS and SASEGT. V lost 4 bases and J 3 bases, leaving 6 bases between the germline ends. CDR3 protein: CASSVGYTEAFF. The CDR3 nucleotides are TGTGCCAGCAGTGTCGGTTACACTGAAGCTTTCTTT.

The rearrangement links TRBV5-1 to TRBJ2-3; 7 positions match TRBD2. The CDR3 runs to 17 residues. CDR1 SGHRS and CDR2 YFSETQ come from the germline V gene. V was pared by 4 bases and J by 0 bases, with 11 bases of the junction left unmatched. The CDR3 nucleotides read TGCGCCAGCAGCGTCGATCTACGCGGGGGTAGCACAGATACGCAGTATTTT. Amino acids: CASSVDLRGGSTDTQYF.

CDR3 region: CASSANPGLVEQYF. DNA for the CDR3: TGTGCCAGCAGCGCTAATCCGGGGCTCGTGGAGCAGTACTTC. The rearrangement links TRBV11-2 to TRBJ2-7; D may be TRBD1 or TRBD2 (5 bases each). Trimming pared 5 bases from V and 7 bases from J, leaving 18 bases between. CDR3 length equals 14 residues. Germline V gene sequence: CDR1 SGHAT, CDR2 FQNNGV.

This clone has a handful of counts. This sequence joins TRBV7-9 and TRBJ2-1; TRBD2 is a possible D gene (6 bases). Germline CDR1 reads SEHNR; CDR2 reads FQNEAQ (reference sequence). The CDR3 runs to 16 residues. V was pared by 5 bases and J by 0 bases, with 14 bases between. CDR3 sequence reads: CASSHLGRSSYNEQFF. In nucleotides, the CDR3 is TGTGCCAGCAGCCACCTCGGGAGAAGCTCCTACAATGAGCAGTTCTTC. The whole variable domain, remainder taken from reference TRBV7-9 and TRBJ2-1, is DTGVSQNPRHKITKRGQNVTFRCDPISEHNRLYWYRQTLGQGPEFLTYFQNEAQLEKSRLLSDRFSAERPKGSFSTLEIQRTEQGDSAMYLCASSHLGRSSYNEQFFGPGTRLTVL.

This CDR3 is CASSRQGKYNEQFF. Written as DNA, the CDR3 is TGTGCCAGCAGCCGACAGGGAAAATACAATGAGCAGTTCTTC. The rearrangement joins TRBV5-6 to TRBJ2-1; 7 bases agree with TRBD1. Germline V gene lookup returns CDR1 SGHDT and CDR2 YYEEEE. V gave up 4 bases and J gave up 4 bases; unmatched junction bases: 5. The CDR3 is 14 amino acids.

The chain uses TRBV6-5 and TRBJ1-6; no reliable D call. The CDR3 has 13 amino acids. Trimming left V 6 bases short and J 7 bases short, with 10 bases between. Germline values: CDR1 MNHEY, CDR2 SVGAGI. The CDR3 sequence: CASSSIENSPLHF. The DNA for the CDR3 is TGTGCCAGCAGCAGTATAGAGAATTCACCCCTCCACTTT.

J is TRBJ1-2 and V is TRBV5-8; 8 bases are a match to TRBD1. CDR1 SGHTS and CDR2 YDEGEE come from the germline V gene. The CDR3 spans 16 residues. After removal of 2 bases from V and 6 bases from J, the junction contained 12 bases not matched to a gene. In DNA form, the CDR3 reads TGTGCCAGCAGCTTCGATGAAGAACTGGGACAGGATGGCTACACCTTC. It encodes CASSFDEELGQDGYTF.

This chain links TRBV5-8 with TRBJ2-1; TRBD2 matches at 11 bases. The CDR3 runs to 15 residues. Per germline, CDR1 SGHTS and CDR2 YDEGEE. V was pared by 5 bases and J by 2 bases, with 3 bases of the junction left unmatched. The CDR3 sequence: CASSFSGRAYNEQFF. The CDR3 DNA reads TGTGCCAGCAGTTTTAGCGGGAGGGCCTACAATGAGCAGTTCTTC.

The CDR3 DNA sequence: TGTGCCAGCAGCCAACCCCCCGGGCGTAGTGGGAGCAATGAGCAGTTCTTC. This encodes CASSQPPGRSGSNEQFF. The rearrangement uses TRBV7-9 and TRBJ2-1, with D possibly being TRBD2 (5 bases). Trimming stripped 5 bases from V and 6 bases from J, with 23 bases between. The CDR3 length is 17 residues. CDR1 is SEHNR, CDR2 FQNEAQ, per germline (reference sequence).

The chain carries TRBV6-6 and TRBJ2-3; TRBD2 agrees at 12 bases. The CDR3 loop spans 15 amino acids. The germline gives CDR1 MNHNY, CDR2 SVGAGI (reference sequence). Germline trimming cut 5 bases from V and 5 bases from J; bases unmatched to any gene: 5. The CDR3 reads CASSQLAGGLDTQYF. CDR3 in DNA: TGTGCCAGCAGTCAGCTAGCGGGGGGGTTAGATACGCAGTATTTT.

The chain combines TRBV5-4 with TRBJ1-3, with D maybe TRBD1 (5 bases). CDR3 length equals 16 residues. Germline V lookup: CDR1 SGHNT, CDR2 YYREEE (reference sequence). Trimming took off 2 bases at V and 4 bases at J, with 16 bases between the two ends. The CDR3 region is CASSFGAGTTGNTIYF. CDR3 bases: TGTGCCAGCAGCTTCGGGGCAGGGACCACCGGAAACACCATATATTTT.

This CDR3 reads CASSQDGTGETQYF. The CDR3 DNA reads as TGCGCCAGCAGCCAAGACGGGACTGGAGAGACCCAGTACTTC. This chain uses TRBV4-1 with TRBJ2-5; weak D call: TRBD2 (6 bases). Germline lookup yields CDR1 MGHRA and CDR2 YSYEKL. The CDR3 is 14 amino acids. V lost 0 bases, J lost 4 bases, and 9 bases lay in between.

V usage is TRBV7-9 and J usage is TRBJ1-1; the match to TRBD1 covers 7 bases. Germline CDR1 and CDR2: SEHNR and FQNEAQ (reference sequence). CDR3 length: 15 residues. Trimming cost V 7 bases and J 6 bases; bases outside gene matches: 14. The CDR3 loop is CASTGLRDRFAEAFF. The CDR3, as DNA: TGTGCCAGCACCGGACTCCGGGACAGATTCGCTGAAGCTTTCTTT.